The 8 T cell receptor beta chains given below trace back to one sample, sequenced in a study of T cell repertoires in cytomegalovirus infection. In TCRdb, the reads were re-called with MiXCR into one record per CDR3 protein. This repertoire shows about 260,000 distinct CDR3 sequences, approximately 13% found once; its top ten account for around 8.7%. Sequenced sample: PBMCs. The receptors were gathered from a human donor in good health (CMV status not recorded). Some clones in this sample may be carry-over from other donors' samples.

This clonotype was observed at least ten times. This chain uses TRBV5-4 with TRBJ2-3; 11 nucleotides agree with TRBD1. The V segment lost 3 bases and the J segment 4 bases; nucleotides outside the gene matches: 4. The CDR3 loop spans 15 amino acids. The germline V gene has CDR1 SGHNT and CDR2 YYREEE (reference sequence). CDR3 nucleotides: TGTGCCAGCAGCTCCCTGGACAGGGGGCCAGATACGCAGTATTTT. This sequence encodes CASSSLDRGPDTQYF.

As to this clonotype: A read error is possible here, since a much larger clone lies one base away. V usage is TRBV28 and J usage is TRBJ2-3, with D possibly called TRBD1 or TRBD2 (5 bases each). V was trimmed by 7 bases and J by 6 bases, leaving 17 bases between them. CDR1 is MDHEN and CDR2 is SYDVKM in the germline V gene. The CDR3 contains 14 residues. The CDR3 protein is CASTPGPRRDTQYF. The CDR3 coding sequence is TGTGCCAGCACTCCGGGACCCCGTAGGGATACGCAGTATTTT.

This clonotype was found a few times. The chain links TRBV6-2 or TRBV6-3 to TRBJ1-4; D perhaps matches TRBD1 (6 bases). This CDR3 spans 17 amino acids. CDR1 and CDR2 from the germline V gene are MNHEY and SVGEGT. V gave up 0 bases and J gave up 8 bases, with 19 bases separating them. CDR3 sequence: CASSYSTGAEVVEKLFF. The CDR3 DNA reads TGTGCCAGCAGTTACTCGACGGGGGCCGAGGTTGTGGAAAAACTGTTTTTT.

This clonotype occurred a few times. The chain has TRBV14 and TRBJ1-5, with 11 nucleotides matching TRBD1. This CDR3 has 16 residues. After removal of 1 base from V and 2 bases from J, the junction contained 1 base not matched to a gene. Germline CDR1 SGHDN, CDR2 FVKESK. Here the CDR3 DNA reads TGTGCCAGCAGCCAAGGGACAGGGGGCCGCAATCAGCCCCAGCATTTT. Translated: CASSQGTGGRNQPQHF.

This chain links TRBV28 with TRBJ1-2; weak D call: TRBD1 (5 bases). V was shortened by 6 bases and J by 1 base, with 12 bases between the two germline ends. CDR3 length equals 14 residues. Germline CDR1 MDHEN, CDR2 SYDVKM. The DNA of the CDR3 is TGTGCCAGCAGGCGGGGCTCCTTTAACTATGGCTACACCTTC. Its translation: CASRRGSFNYGYTF.

This clonotype occurred many times. This chain uses TRBV11-2 with TRBJ2-1; TRBD2 agrees at 9 bases. The CDR3 contains 14 residues. Germline CDR1 and CDR2: SGHAT and FQNNGV. V trimming: 4 bases; J trimming: 8 bases; junction bases outside the gene matches: 6. The DNA of the CDR3 is TGTGCCAGCAGCTCGGGACTAGCTACCCATGAGCAGTTCTTC. As protein: CASSSGLATHEQFF.

This clonotype was recorded at least ten times. The rearrangement joins TRBV7-2 to TRBJ2-1, with 7 bases lining up with TRBD1. This CDR3 contains 14 residues. Trimming removed 3 bases from V and 10 bases from J; junction bases left unmatched: 9. The germline V gene has CDR1 SGHTA and CDR2 FQGNSA. For the CDR3, the DNA is TGTGCCAGCAGCTTCCGACAGGGCCGAACCGAGCAGTTCTTC. Amino acids: CASSFRQGRTEQFF.

This clonotype was found many times. The chain combines TRBV7-2 with TRBJ2-1; 7 bases agree with TRBD1. Germline V gene lookup returns CDR1 SGHTA and CDR2 FQGNSA. The V segment lost 6 bases and the J segment 5 bases; nucleotides outside the gene matches: 7. The CDR3 is 14 amino acids. The CDR3 sequence is CASRQTGIDNEQFF. The CDR3 nucleotides read TGTGCCAGCAGACAGACAGGGATCGACAATGAGCAGTTCTTC.